The clone carrying this T cell receptor beta chain was picked up a small number of times. RNA transcripts provided the source from which TCR beta CDR3 regions were amplified. When the TCR CDR3 underwent first-round RT-PCR, the HTBI primer set was used. TCRdb called the multiplex PCR reads again in MiXCR, with one record for every CDR3 protein. The profile shows about 210,000 distinct CDR3 sequences, 17% of them singletons. The data were taken from a study of T cells in Graves' hyperthyroidism and ophthalmopathy. Graves' hyperthyroidism showing no ophthalmopathy progression within 18 months was considered stable. Hyperthyroidism had been newly diagnosed in patients aged 18 to 65, and its duration was under 2 months. Not enrolled were patients with uncontrolled infection, other autoimmune disease, pregnancy or lactation. Used for diagnoses were clinical symptoms, serum thyroxine and TRAb, thyroid ultrasound and orbital computed tomography.

The CDR3 runs to 15 residues. Per germline, CDR1 SGHVS and CDR2 FNYEAQ. Trimming left V 5 bases short and J 2 bases short, with 16 bases between. The rearrangement links TRBV7-6 to TRBJ2-7; possible D gene TRBD2, 5 bases. Sequenced material: blood. This TCR came from a man between 50 and 59 years old with Graves' hyperthyroidism. This chain's CDR3 is CASSPEADPTYEQYF. CDR3 DNA: TGTGCCAGCAGCCCCGAAGCGGATCCGACCTACGAGCAGTACTTC.